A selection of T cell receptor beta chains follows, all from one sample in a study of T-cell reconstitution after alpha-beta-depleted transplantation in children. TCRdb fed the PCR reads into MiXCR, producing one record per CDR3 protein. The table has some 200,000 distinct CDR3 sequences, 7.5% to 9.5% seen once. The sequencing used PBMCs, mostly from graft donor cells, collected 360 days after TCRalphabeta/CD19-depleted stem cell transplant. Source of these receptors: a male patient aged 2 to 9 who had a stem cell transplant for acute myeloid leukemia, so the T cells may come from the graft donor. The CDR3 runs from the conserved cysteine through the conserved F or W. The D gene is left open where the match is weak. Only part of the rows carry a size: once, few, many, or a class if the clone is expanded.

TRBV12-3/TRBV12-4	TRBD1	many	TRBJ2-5	TGTGCCAGCAGTCCGACAGGGGGCTCAGAGACCCAGTACTTC	CASSPTGGSETQYF
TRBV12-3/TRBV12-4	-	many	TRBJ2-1	TGTGCCAGCAGTCCACGGTATGAGCAGTTCTTC	CASSPRYEQFF
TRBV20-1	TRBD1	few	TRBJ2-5	TGCAGTGCTCGAAGACCGGGACAGGGGCAAGAGACCCAGTACTTC	CSARRPGQGQETQYF
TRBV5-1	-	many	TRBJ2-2	TGCGCCAGCAGCTTGGTCTCCCCCGGGGAGCTGTTTTTT	CASSLVSPGELFF
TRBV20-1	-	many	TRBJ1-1	TGCAGTGCTAGGGGACCGACGAACACTGAAGCTTTCTTT	CSARGPTNTEAFF
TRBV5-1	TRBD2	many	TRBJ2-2	TGCGCCAGCAGCCCGGGGGGACTAGCGGCCACCGGGGAGCTGTTTTTT	CASSPGGLAATGELFF
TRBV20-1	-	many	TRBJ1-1	TGCAGTGCTCGGAAAGGGTCCTCGAACACTGAAGCTTTCTTT	CSARKGSSNTEAFF
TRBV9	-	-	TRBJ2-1	TGTGCCAGCAGCGTAGGCGGCGGGCGAGGGAATGAGCAGTTCTTC	CASSVGGGRGNEQFF
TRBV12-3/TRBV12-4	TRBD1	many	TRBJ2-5	TGTGCCAGCAGCTGGGACAGCGAGACCCAGTACTTC	CASSWDSETQYF
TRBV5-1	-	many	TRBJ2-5	TGCGCCAGCAGCTTGCAGGGACTTCAAGAGACCCAGTACTTC	CASSLQGLQETQYF
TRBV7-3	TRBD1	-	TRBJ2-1	TGTGCCAGCAGCGTGCAGGGGGCCCTCTACAATGAGCAGTTCTTC	CASSVQGALYNEQFF
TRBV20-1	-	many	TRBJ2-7	TGCAGTGCTAGAGAGTCGTCCTCCTACGAGCAGTACTTC	CSARESSSYEQYF
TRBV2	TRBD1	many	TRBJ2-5	TGTGCCACCTTAGGACAGGGTCAAGAGACCCAGTACTTC	CATLGQGQETQYF
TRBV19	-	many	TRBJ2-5	TGTGCCAGTAGTATCGGCGGTTACCAAGAGACCCAGTACTTC	CASSIGGYQETQYF
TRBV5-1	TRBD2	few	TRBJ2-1	TGCGCCAGCAGCGGAAGGGGACTAGACTACAATGAGCAGTTCTTC	CASSGRGLDYNEQFF
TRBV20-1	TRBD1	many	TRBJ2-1	TGCAGTGCTTCGGAAACCGGACAGGGTCATAAAATTAAGCAGTTCTTC	CSASETGQGHKIKQFF
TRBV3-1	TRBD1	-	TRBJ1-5	TGTGCCAGCAGCCAAGGGGGGACAGAACAGCCCCAGCATTTT	CASSQGGTEQPQHF
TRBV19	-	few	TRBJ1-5	TGTGCCAGTAGTATACTGGGTACTTACGATAAGCCCCAGCATTTT	CASSILGTYDKPQHF
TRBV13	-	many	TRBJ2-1	TGTGCCAGCAGCTTAGACGCAGGTAATGAGCAGTTCTTC	CASSLDAGNEQFF
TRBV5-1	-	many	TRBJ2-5	TGCGCCAGCAGCTTACAAGAGACCCAGTACTTC	CASSLQETQYF
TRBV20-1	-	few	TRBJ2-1	TGCAGTGCTAGAGATCCTAAAGCGAGCAATGAGCAGTTCTTC	CSARDPKASNEQFF
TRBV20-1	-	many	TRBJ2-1	TGCAGTGCTAGTTTCCACTCCTACAATGAGCAGTTCTTC	CSASFHSYNEQFF
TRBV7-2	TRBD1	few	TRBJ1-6	TGTGCCAGCAGCTTAGAGAGACAGGGTTTGGGATCACCCCTCCACTTT	CASSLERQGLGSPLHF